This T cell receptor (delta chain) derives from a study of gammadelta T cells in human blood. TCRdb used CATT to re-call clones from the RT-PCR reads. The repertoire holds approximately 280 delta-chain clones, with approximately 3% as singletons. By its share, this clone is large. Other DNA sequences in the sample encode the same CDR3. The CDR3 extends over 19 amino acids. CDR1 TSWWSYY and CDR2 QGS come from the germline V gene. V was clipped by 0 bases and J by 1 base, with 21 bases between them. This chain uses TRDV1 with TRDJ1; D is possibly TRDD3 (5 bases). The sequence was collected from a human donor. Specimen: non-Vgamma9Vdelta2 gamma-delta T cells from adult blood. CDR3 in DNA: TGTGCTCTTGGGGAACTCGGTCGGGACCGCCTTGGGGTCACCGATAAACTCATCTTT. It translates to CALGELGRDRLGVTDKLIF.